Sequencing of this TCR beta chain was carried out in a study of T cell repertoires in cytomegalovirus infection. About the research overall: An indication of both CMV infection and matching HLA type came from public TCR beta signatures.

One entry per CDR3 protein results from TCRdb running MiXCR on the reads. Of some 700,000 distinct CDR3 sequences listed, 35% to 45% are singletons. Findings and caveats of the study: Clonotype analysis showed dominance of the ex vivo response by HLA-C-restricted CMV-specific TCR beta clonotypes. Cumulative public TCR beta family frequency identified carriers of CMV plus the relevant HLA.

V gave up 2 bases and J gave up 2 bases, with 9 bases separating them. CDR3 length: 14 residues. Germline V gives CDR1 MGHRA, CDR2 YSYEKL. Notes on this clonotype: Its antigen is unidentified.

The V and J genes are TRBV4-1 and TRBJ2-5; D remains unclear. This clonotype originated in a human donor in good health (CMV status not recorded). Some clones in this sample may be carry-over from other donors' samples. The sample taken for sequencing was PBMCs. Here the CDR3 reads CASSQKLEQETQYF. As DNA, the CDR3 is TGCGCCAGCAGCCAAAAGCTAGAGCAAGAGACCCAGTACTTC.